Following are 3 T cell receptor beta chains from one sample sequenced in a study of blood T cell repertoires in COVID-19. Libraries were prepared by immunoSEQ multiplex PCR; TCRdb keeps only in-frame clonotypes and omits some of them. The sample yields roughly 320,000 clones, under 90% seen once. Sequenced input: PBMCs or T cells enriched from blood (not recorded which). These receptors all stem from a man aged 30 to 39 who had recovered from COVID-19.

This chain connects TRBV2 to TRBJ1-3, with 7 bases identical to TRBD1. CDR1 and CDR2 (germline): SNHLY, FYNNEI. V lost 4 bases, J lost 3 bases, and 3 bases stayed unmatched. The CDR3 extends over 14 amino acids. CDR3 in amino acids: CASSGDRVGNTIYF. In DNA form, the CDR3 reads TGTGCCAGCAGTGGAGACAGGGTTGGAAACACCATATATTTT. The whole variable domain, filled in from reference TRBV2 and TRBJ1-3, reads EPEVTQTPSHQVTQMGQEVILRCVPISNHLYFYWYRQILGQKVEFLVSFYNNEISEKSEIFDDQFSVERPDGSNFTLKIRSTKLEDSAMYFCASSGDRVGNTIYFGEGSWLTVV.

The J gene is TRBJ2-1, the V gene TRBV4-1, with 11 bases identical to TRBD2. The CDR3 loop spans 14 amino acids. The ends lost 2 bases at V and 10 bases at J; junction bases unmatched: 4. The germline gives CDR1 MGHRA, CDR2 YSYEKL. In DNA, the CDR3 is TGCGCCAGCAGCCAACTAGCGGGGGGTGGCGAGCAGTTCTTC. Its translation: CASSQLAGGGEQFF.

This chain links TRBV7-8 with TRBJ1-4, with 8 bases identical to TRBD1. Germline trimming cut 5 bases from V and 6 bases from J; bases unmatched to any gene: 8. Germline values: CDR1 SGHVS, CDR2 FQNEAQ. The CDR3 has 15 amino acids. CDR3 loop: CASSLRTGPYEKLFF. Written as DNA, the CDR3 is TGTGCCAGCAGCCTCAGGACAGGGCCTTATGAAAAACTGTTTTTT.